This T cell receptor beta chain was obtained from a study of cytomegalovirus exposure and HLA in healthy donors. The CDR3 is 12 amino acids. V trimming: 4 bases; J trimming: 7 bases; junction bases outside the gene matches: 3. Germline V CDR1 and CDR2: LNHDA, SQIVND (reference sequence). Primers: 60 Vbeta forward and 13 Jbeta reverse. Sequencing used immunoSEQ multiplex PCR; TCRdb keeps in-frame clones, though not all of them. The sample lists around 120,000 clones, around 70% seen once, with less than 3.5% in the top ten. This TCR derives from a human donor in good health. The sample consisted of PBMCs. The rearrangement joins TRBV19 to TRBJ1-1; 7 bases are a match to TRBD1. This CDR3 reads CASSRGTDEAFF. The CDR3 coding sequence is TGTGCCAGTAGTAGGGGGACAGATGAAGCTTTCTTT. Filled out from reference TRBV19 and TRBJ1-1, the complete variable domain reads DGGITQSPKYLFRKEGQNVTLSCEQNLNHDAMYWYRQDPGQGLRLIYYSQIVNDFQKGDIAEGYSVSREKKESFPLTVTSAQKNPTAFYLCASSRGTDEAFFGQGTRLTVV.